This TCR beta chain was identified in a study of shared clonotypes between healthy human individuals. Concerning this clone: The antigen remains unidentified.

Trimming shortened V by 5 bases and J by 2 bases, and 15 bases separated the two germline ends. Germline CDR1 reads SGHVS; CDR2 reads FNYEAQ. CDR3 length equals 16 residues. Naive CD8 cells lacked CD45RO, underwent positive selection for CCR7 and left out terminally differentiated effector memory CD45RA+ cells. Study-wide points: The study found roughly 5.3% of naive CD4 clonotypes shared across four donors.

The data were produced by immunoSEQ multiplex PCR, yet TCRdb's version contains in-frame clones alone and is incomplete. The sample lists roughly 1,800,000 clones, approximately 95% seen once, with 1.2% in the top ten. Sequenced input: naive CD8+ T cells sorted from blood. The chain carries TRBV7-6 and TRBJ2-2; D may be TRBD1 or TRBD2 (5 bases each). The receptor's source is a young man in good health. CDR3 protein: CASSPDSGANTGELFF. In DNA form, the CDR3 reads TGTGCCAGCAGCCCTGACTCCGGGGCTAACACCGGGGAGCTGTTTTTT. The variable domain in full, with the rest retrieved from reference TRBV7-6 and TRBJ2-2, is GAGVSQSPRYKVTKRGQDVALRCDPISGHVSLYWYRQALGQGPEFLTYFNYEAQQDKSGLPNDRFSAERPEGSISTLTIQRTEQRDSAMYRCASSPDSGANTGELFFGEGSRLTVL.